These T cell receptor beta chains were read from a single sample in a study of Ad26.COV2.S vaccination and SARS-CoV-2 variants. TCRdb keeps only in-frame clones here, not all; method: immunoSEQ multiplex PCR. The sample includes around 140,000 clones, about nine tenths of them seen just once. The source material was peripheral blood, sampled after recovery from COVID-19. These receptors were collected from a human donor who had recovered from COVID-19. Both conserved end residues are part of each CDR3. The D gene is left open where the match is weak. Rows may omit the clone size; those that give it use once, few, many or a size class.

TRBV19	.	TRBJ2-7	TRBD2	TGTGCCAGTAGTCCTGGGGGGGGCTACGAGCAGTACTTC	CASSPGGGYEQYF
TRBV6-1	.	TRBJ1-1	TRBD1	TGTGCCAGCAGTGAAAGGGGATTTGGACAGGGCGTTGGGAACACTGAAGCTTTCTTT	CASSERGFGQGVGNTEAFF
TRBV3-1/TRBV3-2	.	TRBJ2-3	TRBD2	TGTGCCAGCAGCCCGAGAGGGGGACTAGCGGGTGGTACAGATACGCAGTATTTT	CASSPRGGLAGGTDTQYF
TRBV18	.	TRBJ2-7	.	TGTGCCAGCCACACAGGGCCCCCGTACTACGAGCAGTACTTC	CASHTGPPYYEQYF
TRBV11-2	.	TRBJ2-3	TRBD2	TGTGCCAGCAGCTCTTGGAGGCGGGGGGGCCTGGCAGATACGCAGTATTTT	CASSSWRRGGLADTQYF
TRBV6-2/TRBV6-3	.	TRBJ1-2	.	TGTGCCAGCAGTCCCACCCCCCAGGAGAACCTTTATGGCTACACCTTC	CASSPTPQENLYGYTF
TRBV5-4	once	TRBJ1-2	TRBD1	TGTGCCAGCAGCTTGGCAGGACAGGCCTATGGCTACACCTTC	CASSLAGQAYGYTF
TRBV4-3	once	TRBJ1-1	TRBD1	TGCGCCAGCAGCCAAGAGACAGGGCTGAACACTGAAGCTTTCTTT	CASSQETGLNTEAFF
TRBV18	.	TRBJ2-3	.	TGTGCCAGCTCACCGGAAGTAGATACGCAGTATTTT	CASSPEVDTQYF
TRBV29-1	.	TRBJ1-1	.	TGCAGTATCGCGGGGCTGAAGGGGTTGGCTTTCTTT	CSIAGLKGLAFF
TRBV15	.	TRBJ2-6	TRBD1	TGTGCCACCAGCAGCGACAGGGCTGGGGCCAACGTCCTGACTTTC	CATSSDRAGANVLTF
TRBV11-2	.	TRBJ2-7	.	TGTGCCAGCAGCTTATTTTCGGCTCTCCCCGAGCAGTACTTC	CASSLFSALPEQYF
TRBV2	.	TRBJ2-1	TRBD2	TGTGCCAGCAGTGAACTAGCGGGGGGGTACAATGAGCAGTTCTTC	CASSELAGGYNEQFF
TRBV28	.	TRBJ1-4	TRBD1	TGTGCCAGCAGCCCGGCGGGGGACAGGGCGGAAAAACTGTTTTTT	CASSPAGDRAEKLFF
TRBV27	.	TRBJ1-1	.	TGTGCCAGCAGTTTTTCGGGGGCCCGAGCTTTCTTT	CASSFSGARAFF
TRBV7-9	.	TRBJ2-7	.	TGTGCCAGCAGCCCCTCCCTGGAGACAGTCAACCCCTATTTC	CASSPSLETVNPYF
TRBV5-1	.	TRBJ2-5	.	TGCGCCAGCAGCTTGGAGTCCGGGGGAGCCGACAGGGAGACCCAGTACTTC	CASSLESGGADRETQYF
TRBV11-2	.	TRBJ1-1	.	TGTGCCAGCAGCTACGGGGCAGGGGCGAGTACTGAAGCTTTCTTT	CASSYGAGASTEAFF
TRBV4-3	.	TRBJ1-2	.	TGCGCCAGCAGCCAAGAGCGGGGGCGGGGAGTCGGCTACACCTTC	CASSQERGRGVGYTF
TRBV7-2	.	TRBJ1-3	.	TGTGCCAGCAGCTCCGCCCCGGGACAAGTTTCCCTCTCCGGAAACACCATATATTTT	CASSSAPGQVSLSGNTIYF
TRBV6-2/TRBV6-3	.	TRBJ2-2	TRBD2	TGTGCCAGCAGCCATATAACTCTCCTACGACTAGCGGGGGGAAGCAGAAACACCGGGGAGCTGTTTTTT	CASSHITLLRLAGGSRNTGELFF
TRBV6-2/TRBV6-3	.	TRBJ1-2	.	TGTGCCAGCAGTTACGGAGGTTCGGGCTATGGCTACACCTTC	CASSYGGSGYGYTF
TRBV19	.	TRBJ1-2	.	TGTGCCAGTAGTCCCGCAGGGCTCTACGGCTACACCTTC	CASSPAGLYGYTF
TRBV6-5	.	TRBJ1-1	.	TGTGCCAGCAGCCGCCACCGACCGGTGAACACTGAAGCTTTCTTT	CASSRHRPVNTEAFF
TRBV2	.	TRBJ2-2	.	TGTGCCAGCAGTGAGACTAGATTGGACGGGGAGCTGTTTTTT	CASSETRLDGELFF
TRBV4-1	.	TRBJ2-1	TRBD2	TGCGCCAGCAGCCAATCATCTAGCGGTAACAATGAGCAGTTCTTC	CASSQSSSGNNEQFF
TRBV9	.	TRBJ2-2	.	TGTGCCAGCAGCGAGTTGGGAACAACCGGGGAGCTGTTTTTT	CASSELGTTGELFF
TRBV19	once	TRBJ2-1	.	TGTGCCAGTAGTCCCGATCAACTGCGGGGGCAGTTCTTC	CASSPDQLRGQFF
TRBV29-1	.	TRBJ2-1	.	TGCAGCTCCCTCTACCCCGGGAAGGCCTCTTACAATGAGCAGTTCTTC	CSSLYPGKASYNEQFF
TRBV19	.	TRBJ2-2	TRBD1	TGTGCCAGTAGTACCCGGACAGGGGGCGACTCCGGGGAGCTGTTTTTT	CASSTRTGGDSGELFF
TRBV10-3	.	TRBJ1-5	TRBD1	TGTGCCATCAGTACAGGACAGGGGAGCAATCAGCCCCAGCATTTT	CAISTGQGSNQPQHF
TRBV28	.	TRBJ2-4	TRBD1	TGTGCCAGCAGCCCTTGGACAGGGGGGAAAAACATTCAGTACTTC	CASSPWTGGKNIQYF
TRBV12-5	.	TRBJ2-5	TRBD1	TGTGCTAGTGGTTTGGGGACAGGGGTTGGGGAGACCCAGTACTTC	CASGLGTGVGETQYF
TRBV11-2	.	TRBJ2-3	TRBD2	TGTGCCAGCAGCCCGGGACTAGCGGTGACAGATACGCAGTATTTT	CASSPGLAVTDTQYF
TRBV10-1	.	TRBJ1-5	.	TGCGCCAGCAGTGGAAGCTATACAGGGAAAGGTTGCCAGCCCCAGCATTTT	CASSGSYTGKGCQPQHF
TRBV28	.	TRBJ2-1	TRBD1	TGTGCCATCCTGGACAGGACGCAGGGGAATGAGCAGTTCTTC	CAILDRTQGNEQFF
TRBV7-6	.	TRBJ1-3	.	TGTGCCAGCAGCTTACAGGGGACGGGAGGAAACACCATATATTTT	CASSLQGTGGNTIYF
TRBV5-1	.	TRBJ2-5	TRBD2	TGCGCCAGCAGCCTCTTGGGGGGGAGCCTCCAAGAGACCCAGTACTTC	CASSLLGGSLQETQYF
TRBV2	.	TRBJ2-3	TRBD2	TGTGCCAGCAGCGGCCCAGGTCAGCGGGAGGGCACAGATACGCAGTATTTT	CASSGPGQREGTDTQYF
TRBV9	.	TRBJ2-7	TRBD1	TGTGCCAGCAGCGTACAGACAGGGGTCGAGCAGTACTTC	CASSVQTGVEQYF
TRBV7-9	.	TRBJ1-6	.	TGTGCCAGCAGCTTAGCAGGTTCGAATTCACCCCTCCACTTT	CASSLAGSNSPLHF
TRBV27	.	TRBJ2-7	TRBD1	TGTGCCAGCAGTTTCCCCGGGACAGGGGCGAGCCAATCCTACGAGCAGTACTTC	CASSFPGTGASQSYEQYF